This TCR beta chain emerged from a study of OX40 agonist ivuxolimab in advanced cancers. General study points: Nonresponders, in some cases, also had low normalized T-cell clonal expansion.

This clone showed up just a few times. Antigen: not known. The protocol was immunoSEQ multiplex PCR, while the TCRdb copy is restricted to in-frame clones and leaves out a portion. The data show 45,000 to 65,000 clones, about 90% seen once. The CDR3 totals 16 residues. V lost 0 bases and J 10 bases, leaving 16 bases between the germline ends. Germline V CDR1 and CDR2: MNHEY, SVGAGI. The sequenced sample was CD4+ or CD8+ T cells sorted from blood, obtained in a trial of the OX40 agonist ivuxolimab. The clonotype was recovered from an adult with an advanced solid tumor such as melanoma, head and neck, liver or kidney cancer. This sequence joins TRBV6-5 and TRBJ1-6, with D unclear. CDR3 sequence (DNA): TGTGCCAGCAGTTACTCAGGGAGCCAAGGCGGCTCACCCCTCCACTTT. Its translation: CASSYSGSQGGSPLHF.